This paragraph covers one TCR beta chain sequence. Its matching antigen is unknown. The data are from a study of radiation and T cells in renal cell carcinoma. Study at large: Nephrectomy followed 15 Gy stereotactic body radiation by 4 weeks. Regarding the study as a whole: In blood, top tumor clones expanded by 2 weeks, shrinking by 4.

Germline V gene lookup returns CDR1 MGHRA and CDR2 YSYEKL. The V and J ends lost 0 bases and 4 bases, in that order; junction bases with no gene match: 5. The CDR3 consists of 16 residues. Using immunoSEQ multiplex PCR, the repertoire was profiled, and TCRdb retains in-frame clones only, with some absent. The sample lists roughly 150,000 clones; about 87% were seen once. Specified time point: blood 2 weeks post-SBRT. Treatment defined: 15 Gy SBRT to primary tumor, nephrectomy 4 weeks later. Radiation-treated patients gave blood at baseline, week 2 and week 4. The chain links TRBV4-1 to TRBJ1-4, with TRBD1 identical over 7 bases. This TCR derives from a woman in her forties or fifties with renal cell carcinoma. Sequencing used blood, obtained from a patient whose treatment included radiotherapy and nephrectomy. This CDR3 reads CASSQDWGQINEKLFF. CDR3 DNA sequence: TGCGCCAGCAGCCAAGATTGGGGACAGATTAATGAAAAACTGTTTTTT.